One TCR beta chain is described in this entry. The sample is drawn from a study of cytomegalovirus exposure and HLA in healthy donors. Trimming stripped 9 bases from V and 0 bases from J, with 19 bases between. Per germline, CDR1 ENHRY and CDR2 SYGVKD. The CDR3 is 16 amino acids. PCR was performed using 60 Vbeta and 13 Jbeta primers. The data were produced by immunoSEQ multiplex PCR, yet TCRdb's version contains in-frame clones alone and is incomplete. The table shows about 150,000 clones, with roughly 68% occurring only once. J is TRBJ2-3 and V is TRBV10-3; D possibly corresponds to TRBD2 (6 bases). The receptor was derived from a man aged 30 to 45 in good health and CMV-seropositive. Sequencing used PBMCs. CDR3 in amino acids: CAISRPGASSTDTQYF. The CDR3 DNA sequence: TGTGCCATTTCAAGACCGGGAGCTTCAAGCACAGATACGCAGTATTTT.